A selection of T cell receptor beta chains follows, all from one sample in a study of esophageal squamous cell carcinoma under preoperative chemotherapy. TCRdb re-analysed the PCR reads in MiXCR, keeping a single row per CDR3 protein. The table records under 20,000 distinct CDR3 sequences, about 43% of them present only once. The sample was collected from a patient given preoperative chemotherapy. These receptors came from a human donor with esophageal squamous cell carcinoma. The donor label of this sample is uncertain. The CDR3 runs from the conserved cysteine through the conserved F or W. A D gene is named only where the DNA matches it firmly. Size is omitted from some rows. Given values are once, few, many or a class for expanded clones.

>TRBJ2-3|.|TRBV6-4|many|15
TGTGCCAGCAGTGACGGGGGGACCTACACAGATACGCAGTATTTT
CASSDGGTYTDTQYF
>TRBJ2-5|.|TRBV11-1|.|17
TGTGCCAGCAGCCCGATTGGCAATTTCGGGGGACAAGAGACCCAGTACTTC
CASSPIGNFGGQETQYF
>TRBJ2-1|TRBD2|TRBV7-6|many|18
TGTGCCAGCAGCTTGGCCCCGAAAACACTAGCGGGGTACAATGAGCAGTTCTTC
CASSLAPKTLAGYNEQFF
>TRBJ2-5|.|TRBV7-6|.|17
TGTGCCAGCAGCTTTCCGACCTGGGATCAGAGCTCGGAGGCCCAGACCTTC
CASSFPTWDQSSEAQTF
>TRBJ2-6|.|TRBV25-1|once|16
TGTGCCAGCAGCCCGACTTCAGGGACTGGGGCCAACGTCCTGACTTTC
CASSPTSGTGANVLTF
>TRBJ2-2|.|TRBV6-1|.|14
TGTGCCAGCAGCCTGGGTCTGAGCACCGGGACGCTGTATTTT
CASSLGLSTGTLYF
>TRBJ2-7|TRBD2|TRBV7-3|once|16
TGTGCCAGCAGCTTAAGTCCTAGCGGGAGGTTCAATGAGCAGTACTTC
CASSLSPSGRFNEQYF
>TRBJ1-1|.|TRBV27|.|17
TGTGCCAGCGCCGGCGCGGGGGCCAGAATCTTGAACACTGAAGCTTTCTTT
CASAGAGARILNTEAFF
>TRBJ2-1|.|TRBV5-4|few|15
TGTGCCAGCAGCTCTGACATCCGCCTAGGCAATGAGCAGTTCTTC
CASSSDIRLGNEQFF
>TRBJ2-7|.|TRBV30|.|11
TGTGCCTGGAGTGTTAGGGGTCTCCGGTACTTC
CAWSVRGLRYF
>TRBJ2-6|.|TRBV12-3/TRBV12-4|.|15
TGTGCCAGCAGTTTATCCAAGGGGAAGTTGAATGCGCAGTATTTC
CASSLSKGKLNAQYF
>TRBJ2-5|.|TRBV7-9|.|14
TGTGCCAGCAGCTCCGTCCAGGGCCAAGAGACCCAGTACTTC
CASSSVQGQETQYF
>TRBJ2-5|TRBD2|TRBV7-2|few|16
TGTGCCAGCAGCTTGACTTCGCGGGGGGGCAAAGAGACCCAGTACTTC
CASSLTSRGGKETQYF
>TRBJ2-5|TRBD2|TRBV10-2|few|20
TGCGCCAGCAGTGATCCAGCGGGAGTCCCCGGGCCGGGTACACAAGAGACCCAGTACTTC
CASSDPAGVPGPGTQETQYF
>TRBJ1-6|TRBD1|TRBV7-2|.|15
TGTGCCAGCAGCCTAACGGGACAGTATAATTCACCCCTCCACTTT
CASSLTGQYNSPLHF
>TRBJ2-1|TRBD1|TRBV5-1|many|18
TGCGCCAGCAGCTTGGAGTGGTCGGCGACAGGGTCAGGGAATGAGCAGTTCTTC
CASSLEWSATGSGNEQFF
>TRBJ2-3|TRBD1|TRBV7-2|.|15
TGTGCCAGCAGCTTACTAGCTGTGGGGACAGAGGAGCAGTATTTT
CASSLLAVGTEEQYF
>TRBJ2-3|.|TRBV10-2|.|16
TGCGCCAGCGGCGAGGGACTTCTGGAACCCACAGATACGCAGTATTTT
CASGEGLLEPTDTQYF
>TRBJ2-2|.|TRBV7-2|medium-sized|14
TGTGCCAGCAGCTCGGCAGGGGACACCGGGGAGCTGTTTTTT
CASSSAGDTGELFF
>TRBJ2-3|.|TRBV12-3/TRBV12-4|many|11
TGTGCCAGCAGGGAGGGGGGTACGCAGTATTTT
CASREGGTQYF
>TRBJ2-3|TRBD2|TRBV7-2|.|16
TGTGCCAGCAGCGTAGCGGGGCTAGGGGCCACAGATACTCAGTATTTC
CASSVAGLGATDTQYF
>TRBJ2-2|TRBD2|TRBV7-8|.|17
TGTGCCAGCAGCTTGACTAGCGTTGGGTTCAACACCGGGGAGCTGTTTTTT
CASSLTSVGFNTGELFF
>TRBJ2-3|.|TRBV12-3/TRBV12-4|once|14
TGTGCCAGCAGGGTTCGGGGGAGCACAGAGGCGCAGTATTTT
CASRVRGSTEAQYF
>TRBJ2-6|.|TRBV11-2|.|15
TGTGCCAGCAGCTTGAGGGGCGACGGGGCCAACGTCCTGACTTTC
CASSLRGDGANVLTF
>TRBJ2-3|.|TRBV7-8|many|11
TGTGCCAGCAGCCGTAAGAATACGCAGTATTTT
CASSRKNTQYF
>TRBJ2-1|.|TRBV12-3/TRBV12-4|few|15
TGTGCCAGCAGTACCCTCGGTCGGGGGACCATCGAGCAGTTCTTC
CASSTLGRGTIEQFF
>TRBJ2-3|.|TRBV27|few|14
TGTGCCAGCAGTTTACGGCGGGATCGTGATACGCAGTATTTT
CASSLRRDRDTQYF